This T cell receptor beta chain comes out of a study of CD8+ T cells in alopecia areata. Study information: C3H/HeJ donors aged about 6-13 months with spontaneous alopecia supplied skin grafted onto roughly 6-11-week-old female C3H/HeJ mice.

cDNA serving as the sequencing template came from extracted, reverse transcribed RNA. Here immunoSEQ multiplex PCR was the method, and the copy in TCRdb shows in-frame clones only, minus some. The sample contains approximately 280,000 clones, none of them singletons. This clone was picked up a small number of times. Genes and germline come from the mouse. The CDR3 end is not reached by the read, which stops 4 residues before it; the germline J gene fills it in. Trimming removed 2 bases at V and 3 bases at J, with 13 bases between. CDR1 is NSHNY and CDR2 is SYGAGN in the germline V gene. The CDR3 sequence is 15 residues long. Using CD4, CD8alpha, NKG2D, NKG2ACE and other markers, pooled cutaneous lymph node cells were sorted.

Sequencing used CD4+ T cells sorted from a lymph node. This TCR was recovered from a C3H/HeJ mouse with alopecia areata. This line is of MHC haplotype H2-k. The chain links TRBV13-1 to TRBJ2-5; possibly TRBD1 for D (6 bases). The chain's CDR3 is CASSDNPGQQDTQYF. The DNA read from the CDR3 is TGTGCCAGCAGTGACAATCCGGGACAACAAGAC.